This paragraph reports one TCR beta chain. Its antigen is unidentified. These data are taken from a study of identical twins. TCRdb re-called the 5' RACE reads through MiXCR, storing one row per CDR3 protein. The sample includes 1.5 million to 2 million distinct CDR3 sequences, roughly a third of them seen just once. This CDR3 has 15 residues. From germline, CDR1 is MNHEY and CDR2 SVGEGT. V lost 6 bases, J lost 5 bases, and 16 bases lay in between. General study points: Interpretation of the results relied on cross-sectional statistical analysis and not on following the same donors.

Material for sequencing was cord blood. The genes are TRBV6-2 or TRBV6-3 and TRBJ2-2; D gene unclear. This TCR derives from a newborn girl in good health. The CDR3 region is CASRPMLGITGELFF. CDR3 DNA: TGTGCCAGCAGGCCAATGCTGGGCATAACCGGGGAGCTGTTTTTT.